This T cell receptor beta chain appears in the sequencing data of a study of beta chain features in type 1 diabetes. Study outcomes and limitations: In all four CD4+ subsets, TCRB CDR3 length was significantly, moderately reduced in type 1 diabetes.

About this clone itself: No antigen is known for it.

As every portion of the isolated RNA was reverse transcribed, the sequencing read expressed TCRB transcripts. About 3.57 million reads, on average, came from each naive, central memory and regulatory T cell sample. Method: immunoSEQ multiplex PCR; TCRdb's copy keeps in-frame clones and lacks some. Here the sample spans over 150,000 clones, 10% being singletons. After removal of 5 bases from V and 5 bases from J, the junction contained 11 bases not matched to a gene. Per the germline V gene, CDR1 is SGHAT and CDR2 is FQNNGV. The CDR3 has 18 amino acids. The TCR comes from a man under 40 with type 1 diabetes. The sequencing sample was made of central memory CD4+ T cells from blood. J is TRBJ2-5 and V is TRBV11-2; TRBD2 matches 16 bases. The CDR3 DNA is TGTGCCAGCAGCCTTAAGGGACTAGCGGGAGGGCCCTGGGAGACCCAGTACTTC. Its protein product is CASSLKGLAGGPWETQYF.